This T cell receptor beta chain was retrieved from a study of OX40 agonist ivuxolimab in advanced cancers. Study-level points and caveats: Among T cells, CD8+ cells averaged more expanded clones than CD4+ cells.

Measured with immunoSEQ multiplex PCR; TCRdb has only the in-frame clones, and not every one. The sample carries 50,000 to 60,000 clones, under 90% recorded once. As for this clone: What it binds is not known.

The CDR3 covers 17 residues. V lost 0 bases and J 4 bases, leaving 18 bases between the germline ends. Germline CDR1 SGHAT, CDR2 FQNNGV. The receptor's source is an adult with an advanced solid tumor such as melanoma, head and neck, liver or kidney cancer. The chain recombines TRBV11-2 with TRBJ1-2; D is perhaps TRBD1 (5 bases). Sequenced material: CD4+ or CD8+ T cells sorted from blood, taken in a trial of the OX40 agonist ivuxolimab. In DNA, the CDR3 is TGTGCCAGCAGCTTAGACGAACCGGGACGACTTAGCTATGGCTACACCTTC. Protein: CASSLDEPGRLSYGYTF.